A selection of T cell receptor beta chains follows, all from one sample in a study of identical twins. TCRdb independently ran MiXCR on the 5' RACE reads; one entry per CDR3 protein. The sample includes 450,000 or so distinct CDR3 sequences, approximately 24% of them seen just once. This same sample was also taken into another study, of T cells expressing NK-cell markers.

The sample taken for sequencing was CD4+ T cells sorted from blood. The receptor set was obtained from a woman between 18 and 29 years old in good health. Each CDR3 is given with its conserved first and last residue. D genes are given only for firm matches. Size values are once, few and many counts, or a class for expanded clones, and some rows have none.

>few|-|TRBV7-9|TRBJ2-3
CASSTTSTDTQYF
TGTGCCAGCAGCACAACTAGCACAGATACGCAGTATTTT
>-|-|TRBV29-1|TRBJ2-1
CSANPDSLSSYNEQFF
TGCAGCGCCAACCCGGACAGCCTGAGCTCCTACAATGAGCAGTTCTTC
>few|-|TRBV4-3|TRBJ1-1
CASSQDQGGIEAFF
TGCGCCAGCAGCCAAGATCAAGGCGGTATCGAAGCTTTCTTT
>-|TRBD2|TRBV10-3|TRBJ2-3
CAISGLAGGIDTQYF
TGTGCCATCAGTGGACTAGCGGGAGGGATAGATACGCAGTATTTT
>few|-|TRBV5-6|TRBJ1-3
CASSLAPQSGNTIYF
TGTGCCAGCAGCTTGGCGCCCCAGTCCGGAAACACCATATATTTT
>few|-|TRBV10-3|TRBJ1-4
CAISPGYNEKLFF
TGTGCCATCAGCCCGGGGTATAATGAAAAACTGTTTTTT
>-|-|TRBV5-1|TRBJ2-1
CASSLTLSSYNEQFF
TGCGCCAGCAGCTTAACGCTTAGCTCCTACAATGAGCAGTTCTTC
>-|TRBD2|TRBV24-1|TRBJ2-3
CATSGVVTSGPNTQYF
TGTGCCACCAGTGGAGTTGTGACTAGCGGCCCAAATACGCAGTATTTT
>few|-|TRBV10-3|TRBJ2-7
CAIKADSYEQYF
TGTGCCATCAAGGCAGATTCCTACGAGCAGTACTTC
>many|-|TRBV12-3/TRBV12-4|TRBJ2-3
CASSQNSGDTQYF
TGTGCCAGCAGCCAGAACAGCGGAGATACGCAGTATTTT
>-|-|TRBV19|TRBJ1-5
CASSIRTLVPNQPQHF
TGTGCCAGTAGTATTCGGACCCTGGTCCCCAATCAGCCCCAGCATTTT
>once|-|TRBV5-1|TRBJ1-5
CASSLTGGRSNQPQHF
TGCGCCAGCAGCTTAACAGGTGGACGTAGCAATCAGCCCCAGCATTTT
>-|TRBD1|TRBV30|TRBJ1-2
CAWSVRGQTYGYTF
TGTGCCTGGAGTGTACGGGGACAGACTTATGGCTACACCTTC
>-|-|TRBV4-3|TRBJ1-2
CASSQVSVGGNYGYTF
TGCGCCAGCAGCCAAGTCTCAGTCGGGGGCAACTATGGCTACACCTTC
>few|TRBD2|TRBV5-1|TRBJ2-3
CATGGPGTSGGGYMDTQYF
TGCGCCACCGGAGGACCCGGGACTAGCGGGGGGGGATACATGGATACGCAGTATTTT
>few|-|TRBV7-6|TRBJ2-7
CASSYRHGPYEQYF
TGTGCCAGCAGCTACCGACACGGGCCCTACGAGCAGTACTTC
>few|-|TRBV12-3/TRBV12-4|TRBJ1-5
CASSPWAGDQPQHF
TGTGCCAGCAGCCCGTGGGCAGGGGACCAGCCCCAGCATTTT
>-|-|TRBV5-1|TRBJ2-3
CASSPGGVTDTQYF
TGCGCCAGCAGCCCAGGCGGGGTAACAGATACGCAGTATTTT
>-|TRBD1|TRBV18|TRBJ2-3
CASSPYLGTGGASTDTQYF
TGTGCCAGCTCCCCATATCTCGGCACAGGGGGTGCTAGCACAGATACGCAGTATTTT
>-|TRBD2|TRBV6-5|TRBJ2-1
CASSYVGRASNEQFF
TGTGCCAGCAGTTACGTCGGGAGGGCCAGTAATGAGCAGTTCTTC
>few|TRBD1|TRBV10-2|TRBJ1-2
CASRPGQAGYGYTF
TGCGCCAGCAGACCGGGACAGGCAGGCTATGGCTACACCTTC
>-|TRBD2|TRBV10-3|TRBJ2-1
CAISEQLAGGYNEQFF
TGTGCCATCAGTGAGCAACTAGCGGGAGGCTACAATGAGCAGTTCTTC
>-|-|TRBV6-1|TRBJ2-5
CASSTWDNRETQYF
TGTGCCAGCAGTACATGGGACAATCGGGAGACCCAGTACTTC
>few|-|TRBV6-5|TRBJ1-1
CASSYSVTGTSNTEAFF
TGTGCCAGCAGTTACTCCGTAACCGGGACATCGAACACTGAAGCTTTCTTT
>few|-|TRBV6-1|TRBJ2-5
CACCPGGPTQETQYF
TGTGCCTGCTGCCCGGGGGGCCCCACCCAAGAGACCCAGTACTTC
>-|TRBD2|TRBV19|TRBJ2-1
CASKGTRLYNEQFF
TGTGCCAGTAAAGGGACTAGACTATACAATGAGCAGTTCTTC
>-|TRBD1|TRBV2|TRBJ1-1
CASSVKGQGPNTEAFF
TGTGCCAGCAGTGTGAAGGGACAGGGGCCGAACACTGAAGCTTTCTTT
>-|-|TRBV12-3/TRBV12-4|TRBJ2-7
CASTSGALERPYEQYF
TGTGCCAGCACATCCGGGGCTCTAGAAAGGCCCTACGAGCAGTACTTC
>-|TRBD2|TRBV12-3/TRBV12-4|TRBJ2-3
CASSKTSWGDSTDTQYF
TGTGCCAGCAGCAAGACTAGCTGGGGGGACTCCACAGATACGCAGTATTTT
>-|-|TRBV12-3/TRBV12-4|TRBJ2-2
CASSHVSVGELFF
TGTGCCAGCAGTCATGTATCGGTCGGGGAGCTGTTTTTT
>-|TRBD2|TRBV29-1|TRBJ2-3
CSVVFLADTDTQYF
TGCAGCGTTGTGTTCCTAGCGGATACAGATACGCAGTATTTT
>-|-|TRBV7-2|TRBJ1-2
CASSLGQLNAYTF
TGTGCCAGCAGCCTTGGACAGTTAAACGCCTACACCTTC
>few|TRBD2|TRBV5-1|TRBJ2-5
CASSFSGPGTSKTQYF
TGCGCCAGCAGCTTTAGTGGCCCAGGGACTAGCAAGACCCAGTACTTC
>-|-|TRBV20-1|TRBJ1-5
CSAREYNQPQHF
TGCAGTGCTAGAGAGTACAATCAGCCCCAGCATTTT
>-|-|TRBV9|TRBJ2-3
CASSVDGNTDTQYF
TGTGCCAGCAGCGTAGATGGGAACACAGATACGCAGTATTTT
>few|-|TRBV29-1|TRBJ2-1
CSVGVTNNEQFF
TGCAGCGTTGGAGTAACGAACAATGAGCAGTTCTTC
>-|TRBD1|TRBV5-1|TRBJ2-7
CASSFGQDYEQYF
TGCGCCAGCAGCTTCGGACAGGACTACGAGCAGTACTTC
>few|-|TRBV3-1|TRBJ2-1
CASSQAPTTNEQFF
TGTGCCAGCAGCCAAGCACCTACTACTAATGAGCAGTTCTTC
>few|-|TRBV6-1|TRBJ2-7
CASSARDLGIYEQYF
TGTGCCAGCAGTGCCCGGGACCTAGGTATCTACGAGCAGTACTTC
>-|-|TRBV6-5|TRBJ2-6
CASSWKGPSGANVLTF
TGTGCCAGCAGTTGGAAGGGGCCCTCTGGGGCCAACGTCCTGACTTTC
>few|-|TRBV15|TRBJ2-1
CATSREVTTNEQFF
TGTGCCACCAGCAGAGAGGTTACAACCAATGAGCAGTTCTTC
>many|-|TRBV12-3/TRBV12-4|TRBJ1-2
CASEDNRRSSYTF
TGTGCCAGCGAAGATAACAGGAGATCCAGCTACACCTTC
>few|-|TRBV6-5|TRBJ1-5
CASSSGVAQPQHF
TGTGCCAGCAGTTCAGGGGTGGCTCAGCCCCAGCATTTT
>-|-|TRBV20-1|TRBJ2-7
CSARGASRRYEQYF
TGCAGTGCTAGAGGGGCTAGCCGCCGGTACGAGCAGTACTTC
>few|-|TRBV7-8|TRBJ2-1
CASSLFGTGSYNEQFF
TGTGCCAGCAGCTTATTTGGCACTGGCTCCTACAATGAGCAGTTCTTC
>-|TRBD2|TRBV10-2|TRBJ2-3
CASGRLAGAPYF
TGCGCCAGCGGGAGGTTAGCGGGGGCTCCTTATTTT
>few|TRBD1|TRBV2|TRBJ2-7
CASSNRGLSYEQYF
TGTGCCAGCAGTAACAGGGGCCTCTCGTACGAGCAGTACTTC
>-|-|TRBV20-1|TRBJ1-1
CSAPFAGVMNTEAFF
TGCAGTGCTCCCTTCGCCGGGGTAATGAACACTGAAGCTTTCTTT
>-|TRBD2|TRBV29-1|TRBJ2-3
CSVEGAGGSTDTQYF
TGCAGCGTTGAAGGAGCGGGGGGGTCCACAGATACGCAGTATTTT
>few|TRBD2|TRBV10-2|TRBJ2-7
CASRYRRERHEQYF
TGCGCCAGCAGATATCGGCGGGAGCGCCACGAGCAGTACTTC
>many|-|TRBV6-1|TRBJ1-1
CASSPGTRGSEAFF
TGTGCCAGCAGCCCCGGGACAAGAGGTTCTGAAGCTTTCTTT
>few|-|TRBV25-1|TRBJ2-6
CASRGVERGANVLTF
TGTGCCAGCAGGGGGGTGGAACGTGGGGCCAACGTCCTGACTTTC
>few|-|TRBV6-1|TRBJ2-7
CASSRMSENPYEQYF
TGTGCCAGCAGCCGGATGAGTGAGAATCCGTACGAGCAGTACTTC
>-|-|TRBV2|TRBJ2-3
CASSTAGDTQYF
TGTGCCAGCAGTACAGCGGGAGATACGCAGTATTTT
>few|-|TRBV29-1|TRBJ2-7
CSVQPGHSYEQYF
TGCAGCGTTCAACCGGGACATTCCTACGAGCAGTACTTC
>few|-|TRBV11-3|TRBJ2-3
CASSLEGGAPDTQYF
TGTGCCAGCAGCTTAGAAGGGGGGGCCCCAGATACGCAGTATTTT
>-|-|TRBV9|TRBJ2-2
CASSKNREYGELFF
TGTGCCAGCAGTAAAAACAGGGAGTACGGGGAGCTGTTTTTT
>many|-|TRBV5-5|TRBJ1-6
CASSWGNSPLHF
TGTGCCAGCAGCTGGGGGAATTCACCCCTCCACTTT
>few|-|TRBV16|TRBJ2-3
CASSHRDSADTQYF
TGTGCCAGCAGCCATCGGGACTCGGCAGATACGCAGTATTTT
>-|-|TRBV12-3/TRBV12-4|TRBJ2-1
CASRKRGDEQFF
TGTGCCAGCAGAAAGAGGGGTGATGAGCAGTTCTTC